The source of this TCR beta chain is a study of CD8+ T cells in alopecia areata. About the research overall: Administration of oral tofacitinib to treated patients was at 5 to 10 mg twice daily.

Whole-study findings and limits: Although TCR sharing was seen in mice, sharing across patients was less clear, possibly for HLA-related reasons. Persistence in scalp and blood during tofacitinib was observed for many expanded lesional clones.

Stated treatment: oral pan-JAK inhibitor, 5-10 mg twice daily. From alopecia areata patients, lesional scalp punch biopsies and peripheral blood were collected. On this clone itself: Its antigen is as yet unknown.

Once RNA had been extracted, it was reverse transcribed into cDNA to act as the sequencing template. Using immunoSEQ multiplex PCR, the repertoire was profiled, and TCRdb retains in-frame clones only, with some absent. The sample contains roughly 100,000 clones, 61% of which appear only once. The receptor's source is a human donor with alopecia areata. The sample here was CD8+ T cells sorted from blood, taken at week 4, from a patient treated with tofacitinib.

The CDR3 sequence is CATRSTSGSRNEQFF. Written as DNA, the CDR3 is TGTGCCACCAGATCGACTAGCGGGTCGAGAAATGAGCAGTTCTTC. The chain is built from TRBV7-8 and TRBJ2-1, with 10 bases identical to TRBD2. The germline V gene encodes CDR1 SGHVS and CDR2 FQNEAQ. This CDR3 contains 15 residues. Trimming removed 10 bases from V and 7 bases from J; junction bases left unmatched: 13.